Listed here are 22 T cell receptor beta chains from one sample, sequenced in a study of T cells expressing NK-cell markers (dated by TCRdb to between 2020 and 2021). The library was produced with 5' RACE. Sequencing instrument: Illumina HiSeq 2000. One entry per CDR3 protein sequence results from the TCRdb reprocessing of the reads, with DNA left out. The sample's records list about 400,000 distinct CDR3 sequences. The leading ten clones occupy around 10% of the sample. Source material: blood T cells: a sorted CD56 or NKG2C T cell subset, CD4+ or CD8+ T cells, or bulk PBMC T cells (not recorded which). The receptors were sampled from a woman aged 45 to 65 in good health. Donor details come from another sample of the same person, matched by shared clones.

V gene TRBV5-5 combines with J gene TRBJ2-2; without DNA, the TCRdb call of TRBD1 cannot be checked. Germline V gene lookup returns CDR1 SGHKS and CDR2 YYEKEE (reference sequence). CDR3 size: 17 residues. The CDR3 sequence is CASTPWGQGASTGELFF.

This chain uses TRBV7-9 with TRBJ1-2. The CDR3 is made up of 14 amino acids. Germline CDR1 and CDR2: SEHNR and FQNEAQ (reference sequence). CDR3 sequence: CASSLSNTNYGYTF.

The chain carries TRBV5-1 and TRBJ2-7. The CDR3 totals 13 residues. CDR1 is SGHRS, CDR2 YFSETQ, per germline. CDR3 region: CASSLKDLYEQYF.

The chain recombines TRBV12-3 or TRBV12-4 with TRBJ2-7. The CDR3 has 13 amino acids. CDR3: CASSSLPPYEQYF.

This chain uses TRBV5-1 with TRBJ2-5; without DNA, the TCRdb call of TRBD1 cannot be checked. CDR1 and CDR2 (germline): SGHRS, YFSETQ. This CDR3 has 15 amino acids. The CDR3 loop is CASSLGTQSQETQYF.

The chain has TRBV4-1 and TRBJ2-5; checking the TCRdb D call of TRBD2 is not possible without DNA. This CDR3 has 19 residues. Germline V gives CDR1 MGHRA, CDR2 YSYEKL. The CDR3 loop is CASSQPRLAGGPLEETQYF.

The chain carries TRBV12-3 or TRBV12-4 and TRBJ1-3. This CDR3 contains 14 residues. CDR3 loop: CASSLKQAGNTIYF.

The CDR3 sequence is CASSPTLSSGQETQYF. The chain carries TRBV6-5 and TRBJ2-5; there is no DNA to check the TCRdb D call of TRBD2. In germline, CDR1 is MNHEY, CDR2 SVGAGI. The CDR3 length is 16 residues.

The V gene is TRBV4-1, the J gene TRBJ2-3; without DNA, the TCRdb call of TRBD2 cannot be checked. The CDR3 runs to 13 residues. Germline loops: CDR1 MGHRA, CDR2 YSYEKL. CDR3: CASSIGTSDTQYF.

The chain is built from TRBV6-5 and TRBJ2-1. Germline V gives CDR1 MNHEY, CDR2 SVGAGI. CDR3 length: 13 amino acids. The CDR3 loop reads CASSYSAYNEQFF.

The chain uses TRBV5-1 and TRBJ2-5; TCRdb gives TRBD2 as the D gene, but with no DNA this cannot be confirmed. The CDR3 runs 14 residues. CDR1 and CDR2 (germline): SGHRS, YFSETQ. The CDR3 region is CASSLDRGGETQYF.

The chain joins TRBV2 to TRBJ1-1. The length of the CDR3 is 12 residues. Germline assignment: CDR1 SNHLY and CDR2 FYNNEI. CDR3 sequence: CASNSANTEAFF.

This chain joins TRBV30 and TRBJ1-4; TCRdb's D call, TRBD1, is unchecked because there is no DNA. Germline assignment: CDR1 GTSNPN and CDR2 SVGIG (reference sequence). The CDR3 is 14 amino acids. CDR3 protein: CAWSAGAAREKLFF. The full variable domain, in which reference TRBV30 and TRBJ1-4 provide the parts outside the CDR3, is SQTIHQWPATLVQPVGSPLSLECTVEGTSNPNLYWYRQAAGRGLQLLFYSVGIGQISSEVPQNLSASRPQDRQFILSSKKLLLSDSGFYLCAWSAGAAREKLFFGSGTQLSVL.

This chain links TRBV20-1 with TRBJ2-5; TCRdb picks TRBD1, but there is no DNA to check that call. The CDR3 sequence is 13 residues long. Germline CDR1 is DFQATT and CDR2 is SNEGSKA (reference sequence). CDR3 sequence reads: CSARHRDRETQYF.

The genes are TRBV5-6 and TRBJ1-5. The germline V gene has CDR1 SGHDT and CDR2 YYEEEE. This CDR3 has 15 amino acids. The CDR3: CASSLMAVSNQPQHF.

The chain recombines TRBV5-1 with TRBJ2-3; the TCRdb D gene call, TRBD2, has no DNA to confirm it. The CDR3 extends over 16 amino acids. CDR1 is SGHRS and CDR2 is YFSETQ in the germline V gene. The CDR3 region is CASSETSGSSTDTQYF. The complete variable domain, with remaining parts taken from reference TRBV5-1 and TRBJ2-3, reads KAGVTQTPRYLIKTRGQQVTLSCSPISGHRSVSWYQQTPGQGLQFLFEYFSETQRNKGNFPGRFSGRQFSNSRSEMNVSTLELGDSALYLCASSETSGSSTDTQYFGPGTRLTVL.

The chain carries TRBV7-9 and TRBJ2-5. CDR1 and CDR2 from the germline V gene are SEHNR and FQNEAQ (reference sequence). The CDR3 has 15 residues. The CDR3 here is CASSLGATTQETQYF. The variable domain in full, completed from reference TRBV7-9 and TRBJ2-5, reads DTGVSQNPRHKITKRGQNVTFRCDPISEHNRLYWYRQTLGQGPEFLTYFQNEAQLEKSRLLSDRFSAERPKGSFSTLEIQRTEQGDSAMYLCASSLGATTQETQYFGPGTRLLVL.

V usage is TRBV10-3 and J usage is TRBJ1-1. The germline V gene encodes CDR1 ENHRY and CDR2 SYGVKD. The CDR3 loop spans 15 amino acids. The CDR3 spells CAISDIIWSDTEAFF.

The chain recombines TRBV20-1 with TRBJ2-1; with no DNA, the TCRdb D assignment of TRBD1 cannot be verified. Germline CDR1 reads DFQATT; CDR2 reads SNEGSKA (reference sequence). The CDR3 runs to 17 residues. CDR3 loop: CSATLPRQGSTFNEQFF.

The genes are TRBV5-1 and TRBJ1-1; TCRdb gives TRBD1 as the D gene, but with no DNA this cannot be confirmed. Germline CDR1 and CDR2: SGHRS and YFSETQ. The CDR3 covers 13 residues. This CDR3 reads CATSTGQRYEAFF.

J is TRBJ2-3 and V is TRBV4-1; TCRdb's D call, TRBD2, is unchecked because there is no DNA. Germline CDR1 MGHRA, CDR2 YSYEKL. CDR3 size: 13 residues. The CDR3 region is CASSQEGLTTQYF.

The V and J genes are TRBV11-2 and TRBJ2-6; TCRdb proposes TRBD2, but this gene call is untestable without DNA. CDR3 size: 18 residues. Germline lookup yields CDR1 SGHAT and CDR2 FQNNGV. CDR3 sequence reads: CASSPRLADLSGANVLTF.